The rows below give T cell receptor beta chains drawn from one sample of a study of T-cell reconstitution after alpha-beta-depleted transplantation in children. Each CDR3 protein gets one entry after TCRdb re-called the PCR reads with MiXCR. The sample has about 610,000 distinct CDR3 sequences, approximately 10% seen once; the top ten hold roughly 4%. The sequenced sample was PBMCs from the stem cell graft donor, obtained from the stem cell graft. The source is a human donor who donated a stem cell graft to a child with acute myeloid leukemia. Each CDR3 is given with its conserved first and last residue. The D gene is left open where the match is weak. Expanded clones get a size class; other rows say once, few or many, or leave the size out.

len	j_gene	v_gene	d_gene	abundance	CDR3nt	CDR3aa
15	TRBJ2-1	TRBV7-3	NA	many	TGTGCCAGCAGCTTAATGGGCGGCTCCTACAATGAGCAGTTCTTC	CASSLMGGSYNEQFF
16	TRBJ2-1	TRBV20-1	NA	many	TGCAGTGCTAGAGATGCAACTCCGGGAGCGGCCAATGAGCAGTTCTTC	CSARDATPGAANEQFF
19	TRBJ2-6	TRBV24-1	NA	few	TGTGCCACCAGTGACGATTCTGGGGGGGCCCTAACTGGGGCCAACGTCCTGACTTTC	CATSDDSGGALTGANVLTF
13	TRBJ1-2	TRBV25-1	NA	NA	TGTGCCAGCAGTGCTGGGGGCAGCGCGGGCTACACCTTC	CASSAGGSAGYTF
14	TRBJ2-5	TRBV4-1	NA	few	TGCGCCAGCAGCCAAGTGGGCGGGGTAGAGACCCAGTACTTC	CASSQVGGVETQYF
14	TRBJ2-1	TRBV20-1	NA	few	TGCAGTGCCGGAGGCGGGGATATATACAATGAGCAGTTCTTC	CSAGGGDIYNEQFF
15	TRBJ2-5	TRBV11-2	TRBD1	once	TGTGCCAGCAGCTTAGGACAGGGTGGGGGAGAGACCCAGTACTTC	CASSLGQGGGETQYF
16	TRBJ2-1	TRBV29-1	TRBD2	many	TGCAGCGGATACCCTAGCGGGGGTCTCTCCTACAATGAGCAGTTCTTC	CSGYPSGGLSYNEQFF
13	TRBJ2-2	TRBV29-1	NA	few	TGCAGCGTTGAACTTCAGGGTACCGGGGAGCTGTTTTTT	CSVELQGTGELFF
16	TRBJ1-1	TRBV29-1	TRBD1	few	TGCAGCGGGGGGGATTATCTACAGGGGTACGGCACTGAAGCTTTCTTT	CSGGDYLQGYGTEAFF
16	TRBJ2-7	TRBV5-1	TRBD2	NA	TGCGCCAGCAGGAGAGGGACTAGCGGGACACTCTACGAGCAGTACTTC	CASRRGTSGTLYEQYF
14	TRBJ1-5	TRBV12-3/TRBV12-4	NA	few	TGTGCCAGCAGTTTAAGAGGGGAAAGTCAGCCCCAGCATTTT	CASSLRGESQPQHF
14	TRBJ1-1	TRBV7-9	NA	few	TGTGCCAGCAGCTTGGTGGGGGCGTTTACTGAAGCTTTCTTT	CASSLVGAFTEAFF
13	TRBJ2-7	TRBV12-3/TRBV12-4	NA	many	TGTGCCAGCACCCCCGCAGGGTCCTACGAGCAGTACTTC	CASTPAGSYEQYF
19	TRBJ2-1	TRBV11-1	TRBD2	many	TGTGCCAGCAGCCCTGGGACTAGCGGGAGTTCATATTCCTACAATGAGCAGTTCTTC	CASSPGTSGSSYSYNEQFF
15	TRBJ2-7	TRBV28	TRBD2	NA	TGTGCCAGCAGTCCCGGGTGGGAGGGCCTCTACGAGCAGTACTTC	CASSPGWEGLYEQYF
13	TRBJ2-1	TRBV20-1	TRBD2	many	TGCAGTGCGGTCCGGACTAGCGGGGCTGAGCAGTTCTTC	CSAVRTSGAEQFF
13	TRBJ2-5	TRBV7-6	TRBD1	few	TGTGCCAGCAGCGCGCGACAGGGTCCGACCCAGTACTTC	CASSARQGPTQYF
15	TRBJ1-3	TRBV11-2	NA	many	TGTGCCAGCAGCTTCGACGGGTCCGGAGGAAACACCATATATTTT	CASSFDGSGGNTIYF
14	TRBJ2-3	TRBV7-2	NA	NA	TGTGCCAGCAGCTCCCGGGATGCGACAGATACGCAGTATTTT	CASSSRDATDTQYF
13	TRBJ2-7	TRBV3-1	NA	few	TGTGCCAGCAGCCAAGTACAGTATAGGGAGCAGTACTTC	CASSQVQYREQYF
13	TRBJ2-1	TRBV7-3	NA	NA	TGTGCCAGCAGCTTAGATCTAGCCGGGGAGCAGTTCTTC	CASSLDLAGEQFF
13	TRBJ1-3	TRBV11-2	NA	many	TGTGCCAGCAGCTTAGAGGGCCGAAACACCATATATTTT	CASSLEGRNTIYF
15	TRBJ2-1	TRBV2	NA	NA	TGTGCCAGCAGTGAGTTGGGAGGCGGCTACAATGAGCAGTTCTTC	CASSELGGGYNEQFF